This T cell receptor (beta chain) was captured by sequencing in a study of blood T cell repertoires in COVID-19. Study information: There were acute and convalescent COVID-19 samples, and they came from the United States, Italy and Spain. Sources were T cells, B-cell-depleted T cells, or PBMCs; the material itself was cDNA or gDNA.

In the authors' workflow: Estimated nucleated cell counts came from reference gene primer amplification. The method was immunoSEQ multiplex PCR; TCRdb's version includes in-frame clones alone and lacks a portion of them. Clone size and the V and J calls come from that table; the DNA yielded D and trimming. The sample records roughly 100,000 clones, around nine tenths being singletons. The CDR3 loop spans 15 amino acids. J lost 1 base, V lost 5 bases, and 6 bases had no gene match. Germline V gene lookup returns CDR1 SGHVS and CDR2 FQNEAQ. The sample consisted of peripheral blood. The origin of this receptor is a human donor in a cohort sampled during active COVID-19. The chain couples TRBV7-8 to TRBJ1-1; 8 nucleotides match TRBD1. The CDR3 DNA sequence: TGTGCCAGCAGCCCCCGACAGGGGCAGAACACTGAAGCTTTCTTT. Translation: CASSPRQGQNTEAFF.